These 5 T cell receptor beta chains were all obtained from the same sample, sequenced in a study of T cells in localized non-small cell lung cancer. Only in-frame clones appear in the TCRdb table, and some are missing; sequencing was by immunoSEQ multiplex PCR. In the table there are around 21,000 clones, roughly 89% of which are singletons. This material consisted of peripheral blood, taken before any cancer treatment. These TCRs come from a male donor at least 60 years old with stage I lung adenocarcinoma.

The chain employs TRBV5-1 and TRBJ1-6, with TRBD1 matching over 7 bases. With 4 bases clipped from V and 9 bases from J, the junction kept 10 bases outside the gene matches. This CDR3 spans 15 amino acids. Germline V lookup: CDR1 SGHRS, CDR2 YFSETQ. This CDR3 reads CASSPMTGPGSPLHF. CDR3 bases: TGCGCCAGCAGCCCCATGACAGGGCCGGGTTCACCCCTCCACTTT.

The V call is TRBV6-1, the J call TRBJ2-3; D may be TRBD1 (5 bases). V dropped 3 bases and J dropped 2 bases, with 9 bases sitting between them. The CDR3 has 14 residues. Germline CDR1 is MNHNS and CDR2 is SASEGT. The CDR3 DNA sequence: TGTGCCAGCAGTGAGGGGCAGGTCACAGATACGCAGTATTTT. Its protein product is CASSEGQVTDTQYF.

The chain combines TRBV18 with TRBJ2-3; D gene ambiguous. Deletions cut 0 bases from V and 1 base from J, with 8 bases between. Germline assignment: CDR1 KGHSH and CDR2 LQKENI. This CDR3 is built from 15 residues. CDR3 sequence (DNA): TGTGCCAGCTCACCACCGGCAATACGCACAGATACGCAGTATTTT. This gives the protein CASSPPAIRTDTQYF.

The rearrangement links TRBV7-2 to TRBJ2-1; no clear D. The germline V gene encodes CDR1 SGHTA and CDR2 FQGNSA. The CDR3 sequence is 11 residues long. The chain's CDR3 is CVQNTGNEQFF. CDR3 sequence (DNA): TGTGTTCAGAATACCGGGAATGAGCAGTTCTTC.

The chain employs TRBV28 and TRBJ2-3; D unresolved. Germline CDR1 is MDHEN and CDR2 is SYDVKM. The CDR3 sequence is 11 residues long. Trimming took off 8 bases at V and 2 bases at J, with 5 bases between the two ends. The CDR3 nucleotides are TGTGCCAGCGCCATCACAGATACGCAGTATTTT. Protein sequence: CASAITDTQYF.